Many counts were recorded for the clone carrying this T cell receptor beta chain. What it recognizes is unknown. TCRdb fed the reads into MiXCR, producing one record per CDR3 protein. The sample holds about 260,000 distinct CDR3 sequences, about 13% seen once. The sample belongs to a study of T cell repertoires in cytomegalovirus infection. The wider study: Public signatures in TCR beta pointed to CMV infection and matching HLA type.

V lost 2 bases and J lost 0, with 11 bases in between. The germline V gene encodes CDR1 SGHAT and CDR2 FQNNGV. This CDR3 contains 15 residues. Study findings and constraints: HLA-C-restricted CMV clonotypes gave the most frequent clonotype in two of eight donors.

Sequencing used PBMCs. The TCR originated in a human donor in good health (CMV status not recorded). Some clones in this sample may be carry-over from other donors' samples. The V and J genes are TRBV11-2 and TRBJ2-7; TRBD2 is a possible D gene (6 bases). The CDR3 DNA reads TGTGCCAGCAGCTTATCCGGGGGTAGCTCCTACGAGCAGTACTTC. Residues: CASSLSGGSSYEQYF.